The present TCR beta chain was sequenced within a study of blood T cell repertoires in COVID-19. About the study: The United States, Italy and Spain supplied acute and convalescent COVID-19 samples. The cDNA or gDNA used as material had been derived from T cells, B-cell-depleted T cells, or PBMCs.

This CDR3 spans 15 amino acids. The germline gives CDR1 SGHDT, CDR2 YYEEEE. The ends lost 0 bases at V and 0 bases at J; junction bases unmatched: 3. Assay: immunoSEQ multiplex PCR; the TCRdb copy retains only in-frame clones and omits some. The table includes around 100,000 clones, 90% to 95% detected once. Sequenced: peripheral blood. The sequence was collected from a man aged 45-65 years with active COVID-19. The chain links TRBV5-6 to TRBJ2-7, with 7 nucleotides matching TRBD2. Here the CDR3 reads CASSLGRGSSYEQYF. The DNA of the CDR3 is TGTGCCAGCAGCTTGGGGCGGGGGAGCTCCTACGAGCAGTACTTC.